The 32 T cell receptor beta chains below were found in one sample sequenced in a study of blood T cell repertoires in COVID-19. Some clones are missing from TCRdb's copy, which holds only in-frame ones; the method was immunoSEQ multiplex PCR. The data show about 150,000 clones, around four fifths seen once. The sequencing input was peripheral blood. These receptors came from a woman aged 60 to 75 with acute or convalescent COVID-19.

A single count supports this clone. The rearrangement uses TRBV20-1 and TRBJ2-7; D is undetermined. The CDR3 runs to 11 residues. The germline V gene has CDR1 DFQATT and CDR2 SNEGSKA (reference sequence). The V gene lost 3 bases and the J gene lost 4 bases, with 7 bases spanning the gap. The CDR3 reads CSASETYEQYF. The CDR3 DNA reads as TGCAGTGCTAGTGAAACTTACGAGCAGTACTTC.

CDR3 nucleotides: TGTGCCAGCAGTGACGCAAGCTGGCAGGGAGGCTTTGGCTACACCTTC. Protein product: CASSDASWQGGFGYTF. The rearrangement joins TRBV6-1 to TRBJ1-2; D might be TRBD1 (5 bases). V was clipped by 3 bases and J by 7 bases, with 21 bases between them. CDR3 size: 16 residues. The germline V gene has CDR1 MNHNS and CDR2 SASEGT.

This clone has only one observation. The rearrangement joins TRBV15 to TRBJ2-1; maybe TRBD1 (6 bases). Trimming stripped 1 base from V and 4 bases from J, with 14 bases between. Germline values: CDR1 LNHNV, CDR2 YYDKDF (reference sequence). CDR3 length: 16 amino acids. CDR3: CATSRGRSTGYNEQFF. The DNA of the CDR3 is TGTGCCACCAGCAGAGGTAGGAGCACAGGGTACAATGAGCAGTTCTTC.

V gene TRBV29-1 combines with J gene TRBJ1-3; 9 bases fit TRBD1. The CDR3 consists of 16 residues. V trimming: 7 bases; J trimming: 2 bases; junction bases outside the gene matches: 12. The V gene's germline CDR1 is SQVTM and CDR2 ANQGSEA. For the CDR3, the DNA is TGCAGCGCTGGGGCCAGGGACAGGGTTACTGGAAACACCATATATTTT. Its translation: CSAGARDRVTGNTIYF.

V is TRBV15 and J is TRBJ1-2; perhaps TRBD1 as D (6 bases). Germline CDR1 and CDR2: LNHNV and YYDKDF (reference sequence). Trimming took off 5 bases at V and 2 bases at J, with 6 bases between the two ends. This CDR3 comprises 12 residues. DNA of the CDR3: TGTGCCACCAGCCAGGGGAACTATGGCTACACCTTC. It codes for CATSQGNYGYTF.

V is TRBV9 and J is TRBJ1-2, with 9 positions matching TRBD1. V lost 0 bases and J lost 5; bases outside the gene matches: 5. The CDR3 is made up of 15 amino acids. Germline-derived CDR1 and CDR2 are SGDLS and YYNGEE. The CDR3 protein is CASSVGTGGVYGYTF. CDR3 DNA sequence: TGTGCCAGCAGCGTAGGTACAGGGGGCGTTTATGGCTACACCTTC.

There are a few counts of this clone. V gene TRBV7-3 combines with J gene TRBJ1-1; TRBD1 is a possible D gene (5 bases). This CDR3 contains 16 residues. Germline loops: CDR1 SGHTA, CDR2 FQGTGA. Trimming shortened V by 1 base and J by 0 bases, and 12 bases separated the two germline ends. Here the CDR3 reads CASSLNPRVLNTEAFF. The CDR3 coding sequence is TGTGCCAGCAGCTTAAACCCCAGGGTGCTGAACACTGAAGCTTTCTTT.

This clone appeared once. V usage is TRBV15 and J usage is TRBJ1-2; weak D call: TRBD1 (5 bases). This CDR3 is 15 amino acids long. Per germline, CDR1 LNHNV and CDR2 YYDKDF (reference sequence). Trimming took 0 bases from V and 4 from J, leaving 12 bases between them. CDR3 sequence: CATSRDRGGSYGYTF. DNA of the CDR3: TGTGCCACCAGCAGAGACCGGGGGGGAAGCTATGGCTACACCTTC.

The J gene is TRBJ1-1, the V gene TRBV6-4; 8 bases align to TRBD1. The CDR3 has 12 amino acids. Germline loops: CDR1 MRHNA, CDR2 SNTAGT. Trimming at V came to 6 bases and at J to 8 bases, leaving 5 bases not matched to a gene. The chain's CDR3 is CASRTGTGEAFF. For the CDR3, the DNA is TGTGCCAGCAGGACCGGGACAGGAGAAGCTTTCTTT.

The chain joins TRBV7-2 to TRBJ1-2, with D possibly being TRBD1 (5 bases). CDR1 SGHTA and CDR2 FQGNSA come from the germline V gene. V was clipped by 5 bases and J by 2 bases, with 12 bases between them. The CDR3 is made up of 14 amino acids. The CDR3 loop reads CASSPTGDNYGYTF. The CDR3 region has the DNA TGTGCCAGCAGCCCCACGGGGGACAACTATGGCTACACCTTC.

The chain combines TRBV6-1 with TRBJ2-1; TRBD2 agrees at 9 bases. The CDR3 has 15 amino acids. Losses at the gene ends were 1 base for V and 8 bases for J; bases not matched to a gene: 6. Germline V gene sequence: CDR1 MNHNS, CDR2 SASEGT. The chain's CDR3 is CASSEGVAGEYEQFF. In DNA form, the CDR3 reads TGTGCCAGCAGTGAAGGAGTAGCGGGGGAGTATGAGCAGTTCTTC.

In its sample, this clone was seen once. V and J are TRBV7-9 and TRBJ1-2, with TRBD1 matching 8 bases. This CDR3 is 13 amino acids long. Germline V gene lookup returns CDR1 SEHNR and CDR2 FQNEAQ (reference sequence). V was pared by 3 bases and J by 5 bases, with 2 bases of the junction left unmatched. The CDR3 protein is CASSLGQEYGYTF. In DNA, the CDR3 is TGTGCCAGCAGCTTGGGACAGGAATATGGCTACACCTTC.

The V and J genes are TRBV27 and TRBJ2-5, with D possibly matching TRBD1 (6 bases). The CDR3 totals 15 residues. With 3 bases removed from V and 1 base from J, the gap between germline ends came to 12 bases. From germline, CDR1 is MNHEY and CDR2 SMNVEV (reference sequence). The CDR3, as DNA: TGTGCCAGCAGTTTGGGCAGGGGCCCCCAAGAGACCCAGTACTTC. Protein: CASSLGRGPQETQYF.

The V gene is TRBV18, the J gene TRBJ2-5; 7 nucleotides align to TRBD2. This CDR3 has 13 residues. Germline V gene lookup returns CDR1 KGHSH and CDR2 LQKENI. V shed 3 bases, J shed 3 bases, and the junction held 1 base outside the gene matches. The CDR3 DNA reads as TGTGCCAGCTCACCTCGGGGGGAAGAGACCCAGTACTTC. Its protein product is CASSPRGEETQYF.

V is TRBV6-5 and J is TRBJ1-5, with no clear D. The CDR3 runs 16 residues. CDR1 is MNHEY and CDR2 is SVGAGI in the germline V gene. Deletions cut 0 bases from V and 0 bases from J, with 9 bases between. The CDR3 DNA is TGTGCCAGCAGTTACTCCGGGGTTTCTAGCAATCAGCCCCAGCATTTT. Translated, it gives CASSYSGVSSNQPQHF.

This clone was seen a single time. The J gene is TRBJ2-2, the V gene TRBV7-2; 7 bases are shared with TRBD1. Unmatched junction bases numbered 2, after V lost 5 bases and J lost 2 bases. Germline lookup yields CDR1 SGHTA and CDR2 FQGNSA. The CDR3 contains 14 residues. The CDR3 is CASSRDSNTGELFF. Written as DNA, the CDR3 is TGTGCCAGCAGCCGGGACAGTAACACCGGGGAGCTGTTTTTT.

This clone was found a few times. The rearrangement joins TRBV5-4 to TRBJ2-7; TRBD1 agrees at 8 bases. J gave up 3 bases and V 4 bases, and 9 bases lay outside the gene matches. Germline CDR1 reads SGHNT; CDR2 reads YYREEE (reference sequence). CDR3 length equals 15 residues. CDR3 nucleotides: TGTGCCAGCAGCCCCGACAGGGGAAGTATCTACGAGCAGTACTTC. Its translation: CASSPDRGSIYEQYF.

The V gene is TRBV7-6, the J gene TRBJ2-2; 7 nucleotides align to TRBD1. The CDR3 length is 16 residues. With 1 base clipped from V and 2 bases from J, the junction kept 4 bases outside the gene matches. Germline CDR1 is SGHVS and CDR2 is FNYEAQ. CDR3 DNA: TGTGCCAGCAGCTTAGACCGGGACAGCAACACCGGGGAGCTGTTTTTT. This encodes CASSLDRDSNTGELFF. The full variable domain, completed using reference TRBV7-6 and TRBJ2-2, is GAGVSQSPRYKVTKRGQDVALRCDPISGHVSLYWYRQALGQGPEFLTYFNYEAQQDKSGLPNDRFSAERPEGSISTLTIQRTEQRDSAMYRCASSLDRDSNTGELFFGEGSRLTVL.

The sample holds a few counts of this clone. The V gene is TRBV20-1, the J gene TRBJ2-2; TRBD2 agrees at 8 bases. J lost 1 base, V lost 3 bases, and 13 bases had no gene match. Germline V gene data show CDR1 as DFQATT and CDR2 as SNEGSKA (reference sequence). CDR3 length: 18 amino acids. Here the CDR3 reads CSASNHPGGGRNTGELFF. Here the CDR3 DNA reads TGCAGTGCTAGTAACCACCCGGGCGGGGGGCGGAACACCGGGGAGCTGTTTTTT.

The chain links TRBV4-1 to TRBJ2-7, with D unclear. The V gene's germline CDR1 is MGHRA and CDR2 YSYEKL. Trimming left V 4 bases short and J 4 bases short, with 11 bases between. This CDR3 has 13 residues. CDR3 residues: CASSLAPRYEQYF. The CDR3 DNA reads TGCGCCAGCAGCCTAGCACCCCGATACGAGCAGTACTTC.

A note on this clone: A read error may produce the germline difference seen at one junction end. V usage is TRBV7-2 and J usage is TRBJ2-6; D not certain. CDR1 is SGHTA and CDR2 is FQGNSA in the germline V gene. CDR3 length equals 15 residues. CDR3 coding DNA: TGTGCCAGCTTTTTGGCCTTCTCTGTGGCCAACGTCCTGACTTTC. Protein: CASFLAFSVANVLTF.

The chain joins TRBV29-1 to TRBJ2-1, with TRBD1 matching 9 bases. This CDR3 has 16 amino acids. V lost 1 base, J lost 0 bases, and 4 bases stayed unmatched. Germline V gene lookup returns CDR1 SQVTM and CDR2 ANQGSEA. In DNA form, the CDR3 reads TGCAGCGTTGAAGGACAGACAGGGGGCTCCTACAATGAGCAGTTCTTC. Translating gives CSVEGQTGGSYNEQFF.

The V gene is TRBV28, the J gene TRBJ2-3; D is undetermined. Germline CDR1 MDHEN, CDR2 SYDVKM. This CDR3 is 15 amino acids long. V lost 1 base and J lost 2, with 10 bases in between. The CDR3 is CASSLLERNTDTQYF. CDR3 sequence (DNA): TGTGCCAGCAGTTTATTAGAAAGAAACACAGATACGCAGTATTTT.

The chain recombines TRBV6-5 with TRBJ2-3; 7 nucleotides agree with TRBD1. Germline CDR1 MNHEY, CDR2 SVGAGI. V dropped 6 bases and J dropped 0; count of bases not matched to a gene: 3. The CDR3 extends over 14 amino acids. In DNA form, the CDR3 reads TGTGCCAGCAGAATCAGGGGGAGCACAGATACGCAGTATTTT. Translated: CASRIRGSTDTQYF.

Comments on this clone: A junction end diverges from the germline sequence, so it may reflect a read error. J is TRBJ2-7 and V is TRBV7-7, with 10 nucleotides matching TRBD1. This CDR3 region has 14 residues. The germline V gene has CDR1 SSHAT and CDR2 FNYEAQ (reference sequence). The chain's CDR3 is CASSTGQGGYEQYF. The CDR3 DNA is TGTGCTAGCAGCACCGGACAGGGGGGCTACGAGCAGTACTTC. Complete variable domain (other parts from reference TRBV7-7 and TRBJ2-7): GAGVSQSPRYKVTKRGQDVTLRCDPISSHATLYWYQQALGQGPEFLTYFNYEAQPDKSGLPSDRFSAERPEGSISTLTIQRTEQRDSAMYRCASSTGQGGYEQYFGPGTRLTVT.

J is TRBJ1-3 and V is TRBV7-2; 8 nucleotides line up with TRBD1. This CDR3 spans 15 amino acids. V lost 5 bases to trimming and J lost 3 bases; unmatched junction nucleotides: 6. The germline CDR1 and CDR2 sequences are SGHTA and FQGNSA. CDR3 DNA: TGTGCCAGCAGCGCCAGGGGGCAAATTGGAAACACCATATATTTT. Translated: CASSARGQIGNTIYF.

For the CDR3, the DNA is TGTGCCAGCAGCGTAGACAGTACCTTTGGTGGCTACACCTTC. Protein: CASSVDSTFGGYTF. The J gene is TRBJ1-2, the V gene TRBV9, with D unresolved. The length of the CDR3 is 14 residues. Trimming removed 0 bases from V and 7 bases from J, with 13 bases in between. Germline-derived CDR1 and CDR2 are SGDLS and YYNGEE.

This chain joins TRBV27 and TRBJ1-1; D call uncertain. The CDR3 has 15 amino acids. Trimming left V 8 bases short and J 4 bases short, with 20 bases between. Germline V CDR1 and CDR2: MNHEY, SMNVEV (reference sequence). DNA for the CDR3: TGTGCCAGCGGCTTAGCCTCTTTGGGGAGCACTGAAGCTTTCTTT. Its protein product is CASGLASLGSTEAFF.

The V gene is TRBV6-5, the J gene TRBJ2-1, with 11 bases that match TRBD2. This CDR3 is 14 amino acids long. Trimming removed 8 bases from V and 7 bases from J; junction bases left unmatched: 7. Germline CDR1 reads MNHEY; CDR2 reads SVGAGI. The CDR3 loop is CASGRTSGLNEQFF. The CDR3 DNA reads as TGTGCCAGCGGCCGGACTAGCGGGCTAAATGAGCAGTTCTTC.

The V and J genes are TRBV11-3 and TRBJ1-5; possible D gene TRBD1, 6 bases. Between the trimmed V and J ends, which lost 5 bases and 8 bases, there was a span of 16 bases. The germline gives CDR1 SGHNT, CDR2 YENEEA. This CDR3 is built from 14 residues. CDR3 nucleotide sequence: TGTGCCAGCAGCCAAGGGGGGGGACGGGAGCCCCAGCATTTT. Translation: CASSQGGGREPQHF.

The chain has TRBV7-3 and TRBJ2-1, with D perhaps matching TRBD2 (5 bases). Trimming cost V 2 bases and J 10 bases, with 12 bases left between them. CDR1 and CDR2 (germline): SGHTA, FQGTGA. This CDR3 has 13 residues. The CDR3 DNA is TGTGCCAGCAGCTTATTCGGGGTAGAAGAGCAGTTCTTC. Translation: CASSLFGVEEQFF.

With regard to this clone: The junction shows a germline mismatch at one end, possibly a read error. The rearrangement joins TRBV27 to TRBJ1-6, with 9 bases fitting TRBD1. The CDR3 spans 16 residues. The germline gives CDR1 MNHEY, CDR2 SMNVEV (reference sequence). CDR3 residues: CASRLWSTGGESPLHF. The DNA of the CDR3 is TGTGCCAGCAGGTTATGGAGTACAGGGGGCGAATCACCCCTCCACTTT.